This T cell receptor (beta chain) comes out of a study of shared clonotypes between healthy human individuals. The study's findings and limits: Across a handful of donors, naive CD4 shared 5% to 6.5%, naive CD8 around 4%, memory CD4 about 2.4%, memory CD8 about 0.38%.

About this clone itself: Its antigen is unknown.

As defined, naive CD8 cells were CD45RO-negative and positively selected for CCR7, with terminally differentiated effector memory CD45RA+ cells excluded. Using immunoSEQ multiplex PCR, the repertoire was profiled, and TCRdb retains in-frame clones only, with some absent. This table holds hundreds of thousands of clones, 95% to 98% found once. The V gene end was trimmed by 3 bases and the J gene end by 7 bases; junction bases not matched to a gene: 10. CDR1 and CDR2 (germline): SGHRS, YFSETQ. CDR3 length: 15 residues. Sequencing was performed on naive CD8+ T cells sorted from blood. The receptor was derived from a man aged 30 to 39 in good health. The chain joins TRBV5-1 to TRBJ2-7; 10 positions agree with TRBD1. As DNA, the CDR3 is TGCGCCAGCAGCTCGCGGGACAGGGGAGCGGGGGAGCAGTACTTC. It codes for CASSSRDRGAGEQYF.